This T cell receptor (beta chain) is from a study of T-cell memory formation after mild COVID-19. For the study at large: Largely, TCR clusters stayed within a single donor. Findings and limits, study-wide: Second-wave clones that peaked on day 37 lacked confirmed SARS-CoV-2 specificity. Of the contracting clones, CD4+ ones lay mainly in CM and EM, and CD8+ ones in EMRA.

MiXCR was run by TCRdb on the 5' RACE reads, yielding one entry per CDR3 protein. The sample has roughly 450,000 distinct CDR3 sequences, 15% to 20% seen once. Notes on this clonotype: Its specificity is not known.

The clonotype originates from an adult woman who had mild COVID-19 (a few samples of this study predate the infection). Cell type and time point are not known. The sequenced sample consisted of PBMCs or a T cell subset sorted from them (not recorded which).

The CDR3 bases are TGTGCCAGCAGCCCCTCGGGTGGGGAAAAACTGTTTTTT. Protein product: CASSPSGGEKLFF. The V and J genes are TRBV7-3 and TRBJ1-4; unclear D gene. The CDR3 loop spans 13 amino acids. Looked up from germline, CDR1 is SGHTA and CDR2 is FQGTGA. V gave up 5 bases and J gave up 8 bases, with 12 bases separating them.